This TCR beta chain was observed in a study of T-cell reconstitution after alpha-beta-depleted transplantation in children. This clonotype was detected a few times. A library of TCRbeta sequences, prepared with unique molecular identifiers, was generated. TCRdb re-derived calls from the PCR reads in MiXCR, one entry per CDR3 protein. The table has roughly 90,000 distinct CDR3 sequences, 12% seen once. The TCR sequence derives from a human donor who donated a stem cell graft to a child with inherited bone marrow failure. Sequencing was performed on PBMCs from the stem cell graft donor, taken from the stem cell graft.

In nucleotides, the CDR3 is TGTGCCAGCAGGGGGGGGGGGAGCCGGGGCGAGCAGTACTTC. It codes for CASRGGGSRGEQYF. The rearrangement links TRBV6-5 to TRBJ2-7; 7 positions agree with TRBD2. CDR1 and CDR2 from the germline V gene are MNHEY and SVGAGI. J gave up 6 bases and V 6 bases, and 11 bases lay outside the gene matches. The CDR3 has 14 amino acids.